This T cell receptor (beta chain) comes out of a study of CD8 T cells in Susac syndrome. Overall study results and limits: The study recognized that its TCR sequencing and HLA analysis covered a relatively small number of individuals.

Germline assignment: CDR1 SQVTM and CDR2 ANQGSEA. CDR3 length: 15 residues. Trimming stripped 5 bases from V and 0 bases from J, with 15 bases between. RNA totalling about 0.45 to 1 ug underwent reverse transcription with random hexamers. An immunoSEQ multiplex PCR generated amplified TCR beta CDR3 products spanning 54 Vbeta and 13 Jbeta. MiXCR was run by TCRdb on the immunoSEQ multiplex PCR reads, yielding one entry per CDR3 protein. Of around 150,000 distinct CDR3 sequences in the sample, around 96% were seen once. Peripheral blood CD8+ and CD4+ T cells were profiled by TCR beta sequencing. Healthy donors matched for age and sex were used as controls. Details on this clonotype: Its antigen is not known.

V is TRBV29-1 and J is TRBJ2-3; D may correspond to TRBD1 or TRBD2 (5 bases each). The sequenced sample was CD4+ T cells from PBMCs. The TCR was taken from a human donor in good health. DNA for the CDR3: TGCAGCGTTATTGGGGCGGGTAAAAGCACAGATACGCAGTATTTT. Its translation: CSVIGAGKSTDTQYF.